These 21 T cell receptor beta chains were all obtained from the same sample, sequenced in a study of glioma-infiltrating T cells after dendritic cell vaccination. Data came from immunoSEQ multiplex PCR; TCRdb stores just in-frame clones and leaves some out. The data hold roughly 52,000 clones, with approximately 83% observed a single time. The material was blood, obtained before dendritic cell vaccination. These receptors were obtained from a human donor with glioblastoma.

The CDR3 loop is CASSYSAPTYGYTF. The CDR3 DNA is TGTGCCAGCAGTTACTCGGCTCCCACCTATGGCTACACCTTC. The rearrangement joins TRBV6-5 to TRBJ1-2, with D uncertain. Germline-derived CDR1 and CDR2 are MNHEY and SVGAGI. The CDR3 consists of 14 residues. With 0 bases removed from V and 4 bases from J, the gap between germline ends came to 9 bases.

This chain uses TRBV5-5 with TRBJ2-7, with D possibly being TRBD1 (6 bases). CDR3 length equals 14 residues. Germline V gives CDR1 SGHKS, CDR2 YYEKEE (reference sequence). The germline V and J ends were trimmed by 4 bases and 5 bases, with 16 bases remaining between them. CDR3 in amino acids: CASSVGQGLDEQYF. DNA of the CDR3: TGTGCCAGCAGCGTGGGGCAGGGGCTCGACGAGCAGTACTTC.

The chain is built from TRBV2 and TRBJ2-5, with 9 bases aligning to TRBD1. This CDR3 comprises 15 residues. Germline assignment: CDR1 SNHLY and CDR2 FYNNEI. After removal of 6 bases from V and 4 bases from J, the junction contained 9 bases not matched to a gene. The CDR3 DNA follows: TGTGCCAGCAGATCACAGGGGGCTTGGGGAGAGACCCAGTACTTC. It is translated as CASRSQGAWGETQYF.

This clone turned up a few times. The V and J genes are TRBV14 and TRBJ1-3; possibly TRBD1 for D (6 bases). The CDR3 consists of 16 residues. Between the trimmed V and J ends, which lost 0 bases and 8 bases, there was a span of 17 bases. CDR1 SGHDN and CDR2 FVKESK come from the germline V gene. The CDR3: CASSQDRGPGADTIYF. CDR3 DNA sequence: TGTGCCAGCAGCCAAGATAGAGGGCCAGGGGCAGACACCATATATTTT.

The chain links TRBV5-6 to TRBJ2-4; 7 nucleotides line up with TRBD1. CDR1 and CDR2 from the germline V gene are SGHDT and YYEEEE. The CDR3 is made up of 17 amino acids. The V segment lost 0 bases and the J segment 2 bases; nucleotides outside the gene matches: 8. CDR3 residues: CASSLATGYSTKNIQYF. The DNA of the CDR3 is TGTGCCAGCAGCTTGGCGACAGGGTATTCAACCAAAAACATTCAGTACTTC.

The rearrangement links TRBV19 to TRBJ1-1; no clear D. Trimming left V 11 bases short and J 5 bases short, with 12 bases between. CDR1 is LNHDA and CDR2 is SQIVND in the germline V gene (reference sequence). The CDR3 sequence is 11 residues long. This chain's CDR3 is CACGRGTEAFF. The CDR3 DNA follows: TGTGCCTGCGGGCGTGGAACTGAAGCTTTCTTT.

The chain joins TRBV5-1 to TRBJ1-2; 8 bases fit TRBD1. With V trimmed by 2 bases and J by 4 bases, 4 bases remained unmatched. The CDR3 is made up of 14 amino acids. CDR1 and CDR2 from the germline V gene are SGHRS and YFSETQ. CDR3 nucleotide sequence: TGCGCCAGCAGCTTTACAGGGGGGGGCTATGGCTACACCTTC. Translation: CASSFTGGGYGYTF.

There are a few counts of this clone. The J gene is TRBJ1-4, the V gene TRBV19; TRBD1 agrees at 8 bases. The CDR3 is made up of 15 amino acids. CDR1 LNHDA and CDR2 SQIVND come from the germline V gene (reference sequence). V lost 5 bases, J lost 8 bases, and 10 bases stayed unmatched. The DNA of the CDR3 is TGTGCCAGTAGTCTTGGACAGGGTTTGAGAGAAAAACTGTTTTTT. It encodes CASSLGQGLREKLFF.

The rearrangement joins TRBV30 to TRBJ1-3; TRBD1 is a possible D gene (5 bases). CDR1 is GTSNPN and CDR2 is SVGIG in the germline V gene (reference sequence). CDR3 length: 14 residues. The germline V and J ends were trimmed by 5 bases and 5 bases, with 16 bases remaining between them. DNA of the CDR3: TGTGCCTGGGGGGACTCTACTCTTAGAAACACCATATATTTT. It yields the protein CAWGDSTLRNTIYF.

This sequence joins TRBV10-1 and TRBJ1-3; D may be TRBD1 (6 bases). Germline assignment: CDR1 WNHNN and CDR2 SYGVQD (reference sequence). Trimming took 10 bases from V and 5 from J, leaving 15 bases between them. This CDR3 is built from 13 residues. The CDR3 coding sequence is TGCGCCACCTCTACAGGGACGAGAAACACCATATATTTT. This gives the protein CATSTGTRNTIYF.

The chain combines TRBV11-3 with TRBJ2-5; 9 bases are shared with TRBD1. The CDR3 totals 16 residues. J gave up 2 bases and V 5 bases, and 9 bases lay outside the gene matches. Germline lookup yields CDR1 SGHNT and CDR2 YENEEA. CDR3 in DNA: TGTGCCAGCAGCCTCGGGACAGGGAGCGGGCAAGAGACCCAGTACTTC. Translating it yields CASSLGTGSGQETQYF.

V gene TRBV9 combines with J gene TRBJ2-7; D may be TRBD2 (6 bases). V was clipped by 4 bases and J by 2 bases, with 16 bases between them. The CDR3 spans 15 residues. Germline V gives CDR1 SGDLS, CDR2 YYNGEE. CDR3 region: CASSSRGTGAYEQYF. CDR3 DNA: TGTGCCAGCAGCTCTCGGGGGACCGGGGCCTACGAGCAGTACTTC. Looking up the rest from reference TRBV9 and TRBJ2-7 gives the full variable domain: DSGVTQTPKHLITATGQRVTLRCSPRSGDLSVYWYQQSLDQGLQFLIQYYNGEERAKGNILERFSAQQFPDLHSELNLSSLELGDSALYFCASSSRGTGAYEQYFGPGTRLTVT.

V gene TRBV28 combines with J gene TRBJ1-5; tentatively, D is TRBD1 (6 bases). Between the trimmed V and J ends, which lost 7 bases and 4 bases, there was a span of 8 bases. The CDR3 length is 12 residues. Germline V gene sequence: CDR1 MDHEN, CDR2 SYDVKM. The CDR3 here is CASTQGNQPQHF. CDR3 in DNA: TGTGCCAGCACGCAGGGGAATCAGCCCCAGCATTTT.

The V and J genes are TRBV10-3 and TRBJ2-5, with TRBD1 identical over 9 bases. The CDR3 is made up of 13 amino acids. Germline trimming cut 10 bases from V and 4 bases from J; bases unmatched to any gene: 7. CDR1 and CDR2 (germline): ENHRY, SYGVKD. CDR3 in DNA: TGTGCCACCAGGGGGGGACAGGGAGAGACCCAGTACTTC. It codes for CATRGGQGETQYF.

The chain carries TRBV28 and TRBJ2-1; 7 positions match TRBD2. J lost 6 bases, V lost 2 bases, and 13 bases had no gene match. This CDR3 comprises 17 residues. Germline loops: CDR1 MDHEN, CDR2 SYDVKM. CDR3 DNA: TGTGCCAGCAGTTTAACCCAGCTAGCGGCTCAGGCCAATGAGCAGTTCTTC. The encoded protein is CASSLTQLAAQANEQFF.

The chain has TRBV29-1 and TRBJ1-2, with 9 nucleotides matching TRBD1. The V and J ends lost 8 bases and 7 bases, in that order; junction bases with no gene match: 5. This CDR3 region has 11 residues. Germline-derived CDR1 and CDR2 are SQVTM and ANQGSEA. CDR3 in amino acids: CSYTGGGGYTF. As DNA, the CDR3 is TGCAGCTATACAGGGGGCGGTGGCTACACCTTC.

The V and J genes are TRBV18 and TRBJ1-4; 9 nucleotides align to TRBD1. CDR3 size: 14 residues. Per germline, CDR1 KGHSH and CDR2 LQKENI. V dropped 8 bases and J dropped 8; count of bases not matched to a gene: 9. CDR3: CASHDRGLEEKLFF. For the CDR3, the DNA is TGTGCCAGCCACGACAGGGGGTTGGAGGAAAAACTGTTTTTT.

This clone appeared a few times. J is TRBJ2-7 and V is TRBV10-3; a possible D gene is TRBD2 (6 bases). Germline V CDR1 and CDR2: ENHRY, SYGVKD. Trimming took off 6 bases at V and 2 bases at J, with 17 bases between the two ends. The CDR3 extends over 15 amino acids. The CDR3 bases are TGTGCCATCAGCGACAAGACTAGTGGGGCCTACGAGCAGTACTTC. This encodes CAISDKTSGAYEQYF.

This chain uses TRBV7-2 with TRBJ1-3; TRBD1 matches 12 bases. V gave up 4 bases and J gave up 7 bases; unmatched junction bases: 11. The CDR3 loop spans 17 amino acids. CDR1 is SGHTA and CDR2 is FQGNSA in the germline V gene. DNA of the CDR3: TGTGCCAGCAGCTCTCCGGGACAGGGGGCGCTTCTCAACACCATATATTTT. Translated: CASSSPGQGALLNTIYF. The variable domain in full, completed from reference TRBV7-2 and TRBJ1-3, reads GAGVSQSPSNKVTEKGKDVELRCDPISGHTALYWYRQSLGQGLEFLIYFQGNSAPDKSGLPSDRFSAERTGGSVSTLTIQRTQQEDSAVYLCASSSPGQGALLNTIYFGEGSWLTVV.

V gene TRBV29-1 combines with J gene TRBJ2-5; possibly TRBD1 for D (6 bases). CDR3 length: 14 amino acids. In germline, CDR1 is SQVTM, CDR2 ANQGSEA. V was pared by 3 bases and J by 5 bases, with 16 bases between. CDR3 sequence: CSVDYAGAGETQYF. The CDR3 DNA reads TGCAGCGTTGATTACGCAGGGGCAGGGGAGACCCAGTACTTC.

The genes are TRBV27 and TRBJ1-2; possible D gene TRBD1, 6 bases. The CDR3 has 15 residues. Trimming cost V 5 bases and J 4 bases, with 17 bases left between them. Germline-derived CDR1 and CDR2 are MNHEY and SMNVEV (reference sequence). The CDR3: CASSLNLQGPYGYTF. The DNA of the CDR3 is TGTGCCAGCAGTCTCAACTTACAGGGTCCCTATGGCTACACCTTC.